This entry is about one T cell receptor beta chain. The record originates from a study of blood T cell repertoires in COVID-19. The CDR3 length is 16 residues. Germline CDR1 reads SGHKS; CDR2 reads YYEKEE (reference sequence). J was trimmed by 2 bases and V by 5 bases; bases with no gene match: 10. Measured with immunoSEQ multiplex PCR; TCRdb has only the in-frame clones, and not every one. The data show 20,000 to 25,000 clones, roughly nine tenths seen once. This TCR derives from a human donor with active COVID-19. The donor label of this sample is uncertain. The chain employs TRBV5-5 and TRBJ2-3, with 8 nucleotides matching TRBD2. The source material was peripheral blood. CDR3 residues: CASRSGAGGFTDTQYF. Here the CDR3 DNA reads TGTGCCAGCAGGAGTGGGGCGGGAGGCTTCACAGATACGCAGTATTTT.